In its sample, the clone carrying this T cell receptor beta chain is medium-sized. Its matching antigen is unknown. Germline V CDR1 and CDR2: MNHEY, SMNVEV (reference sequence). The CDR3 has 14 amino acids. Losses at the gene ends were 6 bases for V and 1 base for J; bases not matched to a gene: 3. Individual TCR cDNA molecules each bore their own unique molecular identifier. TCRdb fed the 5' RACE reads into MiXCR, producing one record per CDR3 protein. Of just under 10,000 distinct CDR3 sequences listed, around a quarter are singletons. The sample is drawn from a study of spatial heterogeneity in lung cancer. Study information: The donors, around 72 patients with untreated early-stage non-small cell lung cancer, provided the samples. Study outcomes and limitations: TCRs found ubiquitously expanded in tumor appeared in blood more at resection than at follow-up.

Time point described: blood at routine non-recurrence follow-up after resection. The TCR was taken from a female donor with early-stage non-small cell lung cancer. The chain carries TRBV27 and TRBJ1-2; TRBD1 agrees at 9 bases. The sample was PBMCs, taken at follow-up. CDR3 region: CASRETGGNYGYTF. CDR3 coding DNA: TGTGCCAGCAGAGAGACAGGGGGTAACTATGGCTACACCTTC.